This entry describes one T cell receptor (beta chain). The data are from a study of Ad26.COV2.S vaccination and SARS-CoV-2 variants. Looking at the study overall: Donor got 5x10^10 or 1x10^11 viral particles of Ad26.COV2.S.

TCRdb's copy holds only in-frame clones and misses some; the assay was immunoSEQ multiplex PCR. The sample includes over 400,000 clones, roughly nine tenths seen only once; the top ten take about 2.4%. Treatment indicated: approximately 18 received Ad26.COV2.S at low or high dose, single or two shots; about 5 received placebo; per-sample allocation not given. Sampling was done on day 63 after the first vaccine or placebo injection. An adult aged 18-55 years in Boston served as the donor. The CDR3 totals 17 residues. CDR1 and CDR2 from the germline V gene are SGDLS and YYNGEE. The trim removed 0 bases at V and 5 bases at J, leaving 10 bases unmatched.

The TCR was taken from a person between 18 and 59 years old who received the Ad26.COV2.S COVID-19 vaccine or a placebo. The chain recombines TRBV9 with TRBJ2-3; 9 bases align to TRBD2. The material was peripheral blood, obtained in a trial of Ad26.COV2.S vaccine versus placebo. In DNA, the CDR3 is TGTGCCAGCAGCGTAGGTCGTGGCGGGAGGGCAGTAGATACGCAGTATTTT. Translating gives CASSVGRGGRAVDTQYF.